This T cell receptor beta chain was found in a study of blood T cells in healthy people across ages. Study-wide results and caveats: Roughly linear age-related decline in beta diversity appeared, significant by age 40. The study could not conclusively compare naive and antigen-experienced cells, given its unsorted PBMCs. More naive CD4+ cells and higher diversity marked long-lived donors relative to aged donors.

Each donor's blood draw was approximately 10 milliliters of peripheral blood. A second PCR of 7 to 11 cycles used a sample-barcoded 5' primer and a J-beta primer mix. Using its own MiXCR run on the 5' RACE reads, TCRdb lists one record per CDR3 protein. The sample lists more than 1,400,000 distinct CDR3 sequences; about 40% were seen once. The CDR3 length is 12 residues. The germline gives CDR1 DFQATT, CDR2 SNEGSKA (reference sequence). As for this clonotype: The antigen is undetermined.

The chain employs TRBV20-1 and TRBJ2-4; D gene uncertain. Near its end, the DNA agrees better with TRBJ2-5, so the J call may be wrong. Input material: blood. The clonotype originates from a young woman in good health. The CDR3 sequence: CSARELQETQYF. As DNA, the CDR3 is TGCAGTGCTAGAGAGCTACAAGAGACCCAGTACTTC.